A single sample is the source of the 20 T cell receptor beta chains below, sequenced in a study of CD8 T cells in ankylosing spondylitis. TCRdb fed the 5' RACE reads into MiXCR, producing one record per CDR3 protein. The sample holds roughly 700,000 distinct CDR3 sequences; under 20% are singletons and the top ten take 19%. Findings and limits, study-wide: A TCR beta motif of about eight highly homologous variants seemed to mark ankylosing spondylitis blood.

No cognate antigen is known for these TCRs. The sample was blood, either unsorted or a sorted T cell fraction (not recorded which). The receptors derive from a male donor with ankylosing spondylitis.

Concerning this clonotype itself: Because it lacks the conserved phenylalanine or tryptophan at the end, this CDR3 is likely a read error. J is TRBJ2-7 and V is TRBV7-2, with 7 bases that match TRBD2. Unmatched junction bases numbered 10, after V lost 5 bases and J lost 0 bases. From germline, CDR1 is SGHTA and CDR2 FQGNSA. This CDR3 is built from 16 residues. The CDR3: CASSPAGTLSSYEQYS. The DNA for the CDR3 is TGTGCCAGCAGCCCAGCGGGGACCTTGAGCTCCTACGAGCAGTACTCC.

This clonotype was recorded many times. This chain connects TRBV6-4 to TRBJ2-1; TRBD2 agrees at 12 bases. The germline V gene encodes CDR1 MRHNA and CDR2 SNTAGT. V shed 0 bases, J shed 6 bases, and the junction held 0 bases outside the gene matches. The CDR3 is made up of 15 amino acids. The CDR3 sequence: CASSDSTSGSNEQFF. CDR3 DNA: TGTGCCAGCAGTGACTCGACTAGCGGGAGCAATGAGCAGTTCTTC.

V is TRBV27 and J is TRBJ1-2; tentative D call: TRBD1 (5 bases). Per germline, CDR1 MNHEY and CDR2 SMNVEV (reference sequence). Trimming took 6 bases from V and 7 from J, leaving 15 bases between them. The CDR3 loop spans 13 amino acids. Here the CDR3 DNA reads TGTGCCAGCAGGCGGGACGGGGCCGGTGGCTACACCTTC. Translated: CASRRDGAGGYTF.

This clonotype was counted a few times. The chain has TRBV3-1 and TRBJ2-1; TRBD2 aligns across 11 bases. Germline V gives CDR1 LGHDT, CDR2 YNNKEL (reference sequence). Trimming cost V 1 base and J 8 bases; bases outside gene matches: 7. There are 16 residues in the CDR3. The chain's CDR3 is CASSQGSSGGRYEQFF. CDR3 DNA sequence: TGTGCCAGCAGCCAAGGTTCTAGCGGGGGGCGGTATGAGCAGTTCTTC.

The rearrangement links TRBV29-1 to TRBJ1-1; no clear D. This CDR3 contains 12 residues. Germline V gene lookup returns CDR1 SQVTM and CDR2 ANQGSEA. V was pared by 1 base and J by 7 bases, with 10 bases between. Here the CDR3 DNA reads TGCAGCGTTGAAGGGCAGACGTATGAAGCTTTCTTT. Its translation is CSVEGQTYEAFF.

This chain connects TRBV12-3 or TRBV12-4 to TRBJ1-4; 8 bases are shared with TRBD1. This CDR3 contains 14 residues. Unmatched junction bases numbered 6, after V lost 6 bases and J lost 6 bases. The chain's CDR3 is CASSRTGGDEKLFF. CDR3 coding DNA: TGTGCCAGCAGCCGAACAGGGGGAGATGAAAAACTGTTTTTT.

This clonotype has only a few counts. The rearrangement joins TRBV7-8 to TRBJ2-7; TRBD1 matches 7 bases. Germline V CDR1 and CDR2: SGHVS, FQNEAQ. The CDR3 loop spans 13 amino acids. The V and J ends lost 6 bases and 7 bases, in that order; junction bases with no gene match: 9. The CDR3 nucleotides are TGTGCCAGCAGACAGGGGATGAGTTTGGAGCAGTACTTC. This gives the protein CASRQGMSLEQYF.

This clonotype was seen a few times. The rearrangement uses TRBV6-1 and TRBJ1-2; a weak D match, TRBD1 (5 bases). The ends were cut back, 1 base at V and 0 bases at J, with 6 bases in the middle. The CDR3 is 14 amino acids. Germline V gene data show CDR1 as MNHNS and CDR2 as SASEGT. The CDR3 sequence is CASSEGGTNYGYTF. The CDR3 DNA sequence: TGTGCCAGCAGTGAAGGGGGGACTAACTATGGCTACACCTTC.

The chain links TRBV29-1 to TRBJ2-5; D remains unclear. Trimming pared 3 bases from V and 5 bases from J, leaving 10 bases between. The CDR3 contains 12 residues. In germline, CDR1 is SQVTM, CDR2 ANQGSEA. CDR3 coding DNA: TGCAGCGTTGACCGGTTCGGGGAGACCCAGTACTTC. Its translation is CSVDRFGETQYF.

This rearrangement joins TRBV4-2 to TRBJ2-5; 16 bases match TRBD2. Germline CDR1 reads LGHNA; CDR2 reads YNFKEQ. The V segment lost 4 bases and the J segment 1 base; nucleotides outside the gene matches: 6. The CDR3 covers 18 residues. CDR3 sequence reads: CASSPGGLAGGLQETQYF. DNA for the CDR3: TGTGCCAGCAGCCCCGGGGGACTAGCGGGGGGGCTCCAAGAGACCCAGTACTTC.

V is TRBV5-5 and J is TRBJ1-5; D is perhaps TRBD1 (6 bases). This CDR3 has 15 residues. Germline CDR1 reads SGHKS; CDR2 reads YYEKEE (reference sequence). V was clipped by 4 bases and J by 0 bases, with 11 bases between them. The CDR3 bases are TGTGCCAGCAGCACGGGGACACTTAGCAATCAGCCCCAGCATTTT. Translation: CASSTGTLSNQPQHF.

There are a few counts of this clonotype. This chain connects TRBV20-1 to TRBJ2-7; tentative D call: TRBD2 (5 bases). Germline V gene data show CDR1 as DFQATT and CDR2 as SNEGSKA (reference sequence). CDR3 length: 11 amino acids. Trimming cost V 3 bases and J 6 bases, with 9 bases left between them. The CDR3 sequence: CSASLGSEQYF. DNA of the CDR3: TGCAGTGCTAGTCTGGGGAGCGAGCAGTACTTC.

The chain recombines TRBV4-1 with TRBJ2-1; 9 positions match TRBD2. CDR1 is MGHRA and CDR2 is YSYEKL in the germline V gene. J lost 8 bases, V lost 10 bases, and 9 bases had no gene match. This CDR3 has 13 residues. The chain's CDR3 is CATRSGGSDEQFF. The DNA for the CDR3 is TGCGCCACCAGAAGCGGGGGGAGCGATGAGCAGTTCTTC.

This sequence joins TRBV3-1 and TRBJ1-5; D uncertain. Trimming took 0 bases from V and 4 from J, leaving 10 bases between them. The CDR3 length is 15 residues. CDR1 and CDR2 (germline): LGHDT, YNNKEL (reference sequence). CDR3 DNA: TGTGCCAGCAGCCAAGATATCAGTCAGAATCAGCCCCAGCATTTT. It is translated as CASSQDISQNQPQHF.

In its sample, this clonotype was seen a few times. The CDR3 here is CASSLEWSYEQYF. The CDR3 DNA follows: TGTGCCAGCAGCTTAGAGTGGTCCTACGAGCAGTACTTC. The J gene is TRBJ2-7, the V gene TRBV7-2; D unclear. From germline, CDR1 is SGHTA and CDR2 FQGNSA. V shed 1 base and J shed 1 base, with 5 bases lying between them. The CDR3 extends over 13 amino acids.

This clonotype showed up just a few times. The chain recombines TRBV7-2 with TRBJ2-5; 8 bases agree with TRBD2. Germline V gene data show CDR1 as SGHTA and CDR2 as FQGNSA. V was clipped by 0 bases and J by 4 bases; unmatched bases: 7. CDR3 length: 16 residues. CDR3 nucleotide sequence: TGTGCCAGCAGCTTAGCCCTTGCCCTAGCGGGAGAGACCCAGTACTTC. Encoded protein: CASSLALALAGETQYF.

This chain links TRBV27 with TRBJ2-7; either TRBD1 or TRBD2 may fit D (5 bases each). Trimming shortened V by 5 bases and J by 2 bases, and 13 bases separated the two germline ends. The CDR3 covers 14 residues. Germline V lookup: CDR1 MNHEY, CDR2 SMNVEV (reference sequence). The CDR3 loop is CASSAPGRTYEQYF. As DNA, the CDR3 is TGTGCCAGCAGTGCTCCGGGACGGACCTACGAGCAGTACTTC.

The chain links TRBV12-3 or TRBV12-4 to TRBJ2-5; D may match TRBD1 or TRBD2 (6 bases each). The CDR3 is 14 residues long. The V and J ends lost 1 base and 5 bases respectively, with 11 bases between them. CDR3 DNA sequence: TGTGCCAGCAGTTTAGGGGGGGCGGCGGAGACCCAGTACTTC. It translates to CASSLGGAAETQYF.

The sample holds a few counts of this clonotype. The chain carries TRBV27 and TRBJ1-6; D is uncertain. V was clipped by 2 bases and J by 7 bases, with 12 bases between them. Germline V gene lookup returns CDR1 MNHEY and CDR2 SMNVEV (reference sequence). This CDR3 is built from 15 residues. CDR3 in DNA: TGTGCCAGCAGTTTAAGGGCCGTGGGGAATTCACCCCTCCACTTT. Translating gives CASSLRAVGNSPLHF.

This clonotype was counted a few times. The chain joins TRBV30 to TRBJ1-4; 12 nucleotides align to TRBD1. Germline lookup yields CDR1 GTSNPN and CDR2 SVGIG (reference sequence). J lost 7 bases, V lost 2 bases, and 14 bases had no gene match. The length of the CDR3 is 18 residues. This CDR3 reads CAWSPKPGQGAGSEKLFF. CDR3 DNA sequence: TGTGCCTGGAGTCCGAAACCGGGACAGGGGGCCGGAAGTGAAAAACTGTTTTTT. Full variable domain (missing parts from reference TRBV30 and TRBJ1-4): SQTIHQWPATLVQPVGSPLSLECTVEGTSNPNLYWYRQAAGRGLQLLFYSVGIGQISSEVPQNLSASRPQDRQFILSSKKLLLSDSGFYLCAWSPKPGQGAGSEKLFFGSGTQLSVL.